A selection of T cell receptor beta chains follows, all from one sample in a study of CD8 T cells in Susac syndrome. TCRdb re-called the immunoSEQ multiplex PCR reads with MiXCR, one entry per CDR3 protein. The sample records tens of thousands of distinct CDR3 sequences, about 95% being singletons. The sequenced sample was CD8+ T cells from PBMCs. The receptor set was obtained from a human donor with Susac syndrome. The CDR3 runs from the conserved cysteine through the conserved F or W.

CDR3aa,j_gene,v_gene
CATGTGAGDEQFF,TRBJ2-1,TRBV24-1
CSVRGVGSYNEQFF,TRBJ2-1,TRBV29-1
CASTSTGDFETQYF,TRBJ2-5,TRBV27
CASSSGGNSYNEQFF,TRBJ2-1,TRBV7-9
CSAQKSGYQITGELFF,TRBJ2-2,TRBV20-1
CASSRDSSYNEQFF,TRBJ2-1,TRBV14
CASSHPGGAPLILGGYTF,TRBJ1-2,TRBV9
CASSLDRGDETQYF,TRBJ2-5,TRBV5-6
CASSWGQGTFNEQFF,TRBJ2-1,TRBV13
CASSVGVGLAGVETQYF,TRBJ2-5,TRBV9
CASSILVHSAMYF,TRBJ2-7,TRBV2
CSVDFGSYEQYF,TRBJ2-7,TRBV29-1
CASRYTEVETQYF,TRBJ2-5,TRBV2
CASSFTGEYGYTF,TRBJ1-2,TRBV28
CASSSGPVYEQYF,TRBJ2-7,TRBV27
CSASVLAGLLLNYEQYF,TRBJ2-7,TRBV20-1
CASSPGSGTGSYTF,TRBJ1-2,TRBV5-6
CASSQVTSINTEAFF,TRBJ1-1,TRBV4-2
CSARLGDRVEKLFF,TRBJ1-4,TRBV29-1
CASSQSPSTRREKLFF,TRBJ1-4,TRBV16
CASSYSEGGYAGETQYF,TRBJ2-5,TRBV6-5
CASTPRGTYSSYEQYF,TRBJ2-7,TRBV28
CASSPQGGRVLEETQYF,TRBJ2-5,TRBV12-3/TRBV12-4
CSARPDWSSYEQYF,TRBJ2-7,TRBV20-1
CASSFQGNYNEQFF,TRBJ2-1,TRBV6-2/TRBV6-3
CASSFTSGSYEQYF,TRBJ2-7,TRBV9
CASSVGVLSYEQYF,TRBJ2-7,TRBV9
CASGWRDYEQYF,TRBJ2-7,TRBV28
CASSRGSTDTQYF,TRBJ2-3,TRBV13
CASSERGQYF,TRBJ2-7,TRBV2